This TCR beta chain comes out of a study of shared clonotypes between healthy human individuals. About the study: Three CD4 naive, three CD4 memory, two CD8 naive and one CD8 memory plate were used per donor.

Study-wide findings and caveats: Relative to memory subsets, naive subsets generally showed larger estimated richness.

To note about this clone: Its antigen is unknown. This specimen includes other DNA sequences encoding the same CDR3.

Every one of the donors was a Caucasian adult that lived in Nashville, Tennessee. The split of CD4+ cells yielded CD45RA+ naive and CD45RA-negative memory subsets. Clones were read by immunoSEQ multiplex PCR, and TCRdb kept only the in-frame ones, dropping some. The sample has around 2.5 million clones; roughly 93% are singletons. V lost 0 bases to trimming and J lost 4 bases, with 10 bases between them. The CDR3 contains 14 residues. In germline, CDR1 is SGHRS, CDR2 YFSETQ. The rearrangement links TRBV5-1 to TRBJ2-5, with a weak D call TRBD1 (6 bases). The sequencing input was naive CD4+ T cells from PBMCs. The subset: CD45RA+ positively selected. The origin of this receptor is a man younger than 35 in good health. Some clones in this sample may be carry-over from other donors' samples. CDR3 region: CASSLGTVRETQYF. In DNA, the CDR3 is TGCGCCAGCAGCTTGGGGACAGTCCGAGAGACCCAGTACTTC.